Listed below are T cell receptor beta chains from one sample, sequenced in a study of vaccination effects on CD4 cells after COVID-19. The antigens of these receptors remain unknown. Repertoires were generated with immunoSEQ multiplex PCR, while TCRdb's copy carries only in-frame clones and drops some. The sample lists around 66,000 clones, around three quarters seen once, with roughly 4% in the top ten. The sequencing used CD4+ T cells from PBMCs cultured with HCoV-OC43 spike peptides, collected before COVID-19 vaccination. Every receptor here comes from a human donor who received a COVID-19 vaccine. Each CDR3 is given with its conserved first and last residue. The D gene is left open where the match is weak. Clone size is given for some rows only: seen once, a few or many times, or a class if the clone is expanded.

clone size: -; V gene: TRBV7-2; J gene: TRBJ1-5; D gene: -; CDR3 length: 16; CDR3 protein: CASSVQGGGGNQPQHF; CDR3 DNA: TGTGCCAGCAGCGTTCAAGGGGGTGGGGGCAATCAGCCCCAGCATTTT
clone size: -; V gene: TRBV14; J gene: TRBJ1-1; D gene: TRBD1; CDR3 length: 14; CDR3 protein: CASSQGQGLTEAFF; CDR3 DNA: TGTGCCAGCAGCCAGGGACAGGGTTTAACTGAAGCTTTCTTT
clone size: -; V gene: TRBV5-1; J gene: TRBJ1-3; D gene: TRBD1; CDR3 length: 17; CDR3 protein: CASSAWKVGTGGNTIYF; CDR3 DNA: TGCGCCAGCAGCGCCTGGAAGGTCGGGACAGGGGGAAACACCATATATTTT
clone size: -; V gene: TRBV6-4; J gene: TRBJ2-3; D gene: TRBD1; CDR3 length: 15; CDR3 protein: CASSPIGGSTDTQYF; CDR3 DNA: TGTGCCAGCAGTCCAATAGGGGGCAGCACAGATACGCAGTATTTT
clone size: -; V gene: TRBV28; J gene: TRBJ1-3; D gene: TRBD1; CDR3 length: 16; CDR3 protein: CASSLIRRGPGNTIYF; CDR3 DNA: TGTGCCAGCAGCCTCATCCGGAGGGGGCCTGGAAACACCATATATTTT
clone size: few; V gene: TRBV30; J gene: TRBJ1-4; D gene: -; CDR3 length: 13; CDR3 protein: CACTGSYNEKLFF; CDR3 DNA: TGTGCCTGCACCGGGAGCTATAATGAAAAACTGTTTTTT
clone size: -; V gene: TRBV6-1; J gene: TRBJ1-5; D gene: -; CDR3 length: 13; CDR3 protein: CASSEGVAQPQHF; CDR3 DNA: TGTGCCAGCAGTGAAGGAGTGGCTCAGCCCCAGCATTTT
clone size: -; V gene: TRBV27; J gene: TRBJ1-2; D gene: TRBD1; CDR3 length: 14; CDR3 protein: CASSFGTGNYGYTF; CDR3 DNA: TGTGCCAGCAGTTTCGGGACAGGGAACTATGGCTACACCTTC
clone size: -; V gene: TRBV2; J gene: TRBJ2-5; D gene: -; CDR3 length: 14; CDR3 protein: CASSESGYKETQYF; CDR3 DNA: TGTGCCAGCAGTGAATCAGGGTATAAGGAGACCCAGTACTTC
clone size: once; V gene: TRBV5-4; J gene: TRBJ2-3; D gene: -; CDR3 length: 17; CDR3 protein: CASSLVHTGVITDTQYF; CDR3 DNA: TGTGCCAGCAGCTTGGTGCACACGGGGGTAATCACAGATACGCAGTATTTT
clone size: -; V gene: TRBV28; J gene: TRBJ2-5; D gene: -; CDR3 length: 15; CDR3 protein: CASTLGGHGGETQYF; CDR3 DNA: TGTGCCAGCACCCTAGGCGGGCACGGCGGGGAGACCCAGTACTTC
clone size: -; V gene: TRBV24-1; J gene: TRBJ1-1; D gene: TRBD1; CDR3 length: 15; CDR3 protein: CATRPRDRSNTEAFF; CDR3 DNA: TGTGCCACCAGGCCCCGGGACAGGTCGAACACTGAAGCTTTCTTT
clone size: -; V gene: TRBV6-5; J gene: TRBJ2-2; D gene: TRBD2; CDR3 length: 15; CDR3 protein: CASRITSGNTGELFF; CDR3 DNA: TGTGCCAGCAGAATAACTAGCGGCAACACCGGGGAGCTGTTTTTT
clone size: -; V gene: TRBV28; J gene: TRBJ1-2; D gene: TRBD1; CDR3 length: 15; CDR3 protein: CASSIGTGSRGGYTF; CDR3 DNA: TGTGCCAGCAGTATAGGGACAGGCAGCCGGGGTGGCTACACCTTC
clone size: -; V gene: TRBV11-3; J gene: TRBJ2-1; D gene: -; CDR3 length: 15; CDR3 protein: CASSLRQATYNEQFF; CDR3 DNA: TGTGCCAGCAGCTTAAGGCAGGCGACTTACAATGAGCAGTTCTTC
clone size: -; V gene: TRBV6-2/TRBV6-3; J gene: TRBJ2-1; D gene: TRBD2; CDR3 length: 15; CDR3 protein: CASSGTGTRDNEQFF; CDR3 DNA: TGTGCCAGCAGTGGGACCGGGACTAGGGACAATGAGCAGTTCTTC
clone size: -; V gene: TRBV9; J gene: TRBJ2-1; D gene: TRBD2; CDR3 length: 16; CDR3 protein: CASSSRLAGGDNEQFF; CDR3 DNA: TGTGCCAGCAGCTCGAGACTAGCGGGGGGCGACAATGAGCAGTTCTTC
clone size: -; V gene: TRBV6-5; J gene: TRBJ1-1; D gene: -; CDR3 length: 13; CDR3 protein: CASSYLTDTEAFF; CDR3 DNA: TGTGCCAGCAGTTATTTGACGGACACTGAAGCTTTCTTT
clone size: -; V gene: TRBV18; J gene: TRBJ2-5; D gene: TRBD1; CDR3 length: 15; CDR3 protein: CASSRLPTGQETQYF; CDR3 DNA: TGTGCCAGCTCACGATTACCGACAGGGCAGGAGACCCAGTACTTC
clone size: -; V gene: TRBV5-5; J gene: TRBJ1-1; D gene: -; CDR3 length: 14; CDR3 protein: CASSPPRGRSEAFF; CDR3 DNA: TGTGCCAGCAGCCCACCTCGGGGGAGGTCTGAAGCTTTCTTT
clone size: -; V gene: TRBV3-1/TRBV3-2; J gene: TRBJ2-1; D gene: -; CDR3 length: 15; CDR3 protein: CASSPQLASYNEQFF; CDR3 DNA: TGTGCCAGCAGCCCACAGCTAGCCTCCTACAATGAGCAGTTCTTC
clone size: -; V gene: TRBV6-5; J gene: TRBJ1-4; D gene: TRBD1; CDR3 length: 16; CDR3 protein: CASSYRRTGGREKLFF; CDR3 DNA: TGTGCCAGCAGTTACAGGCGGACAGGGGGACGAGAAAAACTGTTTTTT
clone size: once; V gene: TRBV19; J gene: TRBJ2-5; D gene: -; CDR3 length: 15; CDR3 protein: CASSTRPGFQETQYF; CDR3 DNA: TGTGCCAGTAGTACACGGCCGGGATTTCAAGAGACCCAGTACTTC
clone size: -; V gene: TRBV28; J gene: TRBJ1-5; D gene: -; CDR3 length: 13; CDR3 protein: CASTPEGGKPQHF; CDR3 DNA: TGTGCCAGCACCCCGGAGGGTGGAAAGCCCCAGCATTTT
clone size: -; V gene: TRBV7-8; J gene: TRBJ1-5; D gene: -; CDR3 length: 17; CDR3 protein: CASSTGGGRRGNQPQHF; CDR3 DNA: TGTGCCAGCAGCACGGGAGGCGGTAGAAGGGGCAATCAGCCCCAGCATTTT